These 27 T cell receptor beta chains originate from one sample sequenced in a study of shared clonotypes between healthy human individuals. Clones were read by immunoSEQ multiplex PCR, and TCRdb kept only the in-frame ones, dropping some. The table shows about 2.2 million clones, with about 92% occurring only once. In the naive CD8 group, cells lacked CD45RO and were positively selected for CCR7, so terminally differentiated effector memory CD45RA+ cells were left out. Sequencing was done on a sample of naive CD8+ T cells from PBMCs. The receptor set was obtained from a man between 18 and 29 years old in good health. Some clones in this sample may be carry-over from other donors' samples.

The rearrangement joins TRBV5-6 to TRBJ2-1; tentative D call: TRBD2 (6 bases). CDR3 length equals 15 residues. Germline CDR1 and CDR2: SGHDT and YYEEEE. The V and J ends lost 0 bases and 8 bases respectively, with 15 bases between them. The CDR3 loop reads CASSLAREPPHEQFF. The CDR3 DNA reads as TGTGCCAGCAGCTTGGCACGGGAGCCCCCCCATGAGCAGTTCTTC. The entire variable domain, with the rest obtained from reference TRBV5-6 and TRBJ2-1, is as follows: DAGVTQSPTHLIKTRGQQVTLRCSPKSGHDTVSWYQQALGQGPQFIFQYYEEEERQRGNFPDRFSGHQFPNYSSELNVNALLLGDSALYLCASSLAREPPHEQFFGPGTRLTVL.

The chain joins TRBV9 to TRBJ2-7, with D uncertain. The V gene's germline CDR1 is SGDLS and CDR2 YYNGEE. The V end lost 0 bases, the J end lost 7 bases, and 14 bases lay between the germline ends. The CDR3 covers 14 residues. CDR3 region: CASSVEGMGEEQYF. For the CDR3, the DNA is TGTGCCAGCAGCGTAGAAGGGATGGGCGAAGAGCAGTACTTC. The complete variable domain, with remaining parts taken from reference TRBV9 and TRBJ2-7, reads DSGVTQTPKHLITATGQRVTLRCSPRSGDLSVYWYQQSLDQGLQFLIQYYNGEERAKGNILERFSAQQFPDLHSELNLSSLELGDSALYFCASSVEGMGEEQYFGPGTRLTVT.

This chain uses TRBV15 with TRBJ2-3; D perhaps matches TRBD2 (5 bases). The CDR3 loop spans 15 amino acids. V was cut by 4 bases and J by 2 bases, with 13 bases left in between. Per germline, CDR1 LNHNV and CDR2 YYDKDF (reference sequence). The CDR3 region has the DNA TGTGCCACCAGCACCGAGGGAAGGGACACAGATACGCAGTATTTT. This encodes CATSTEGRDTDTQYF.

Points on this clone: The same CDR3 arises from other DNA sequences in this sample as well. The rearrangement uses TRBV4-1 and TRBJ1-2; weak D call: TRBD1 (5 bases). The CDR3 has 15 amino acids. V was pared by 1 base and J by 0 bases, with 9 bases between. Germline V CDR1 and CDR2: MGHRA, YSYEKL. The CDR3 DNA sequence: TGCGCCAGCAGCCAAGTCACAGGAACTAACTATGGCTACACCTTC. As protein: CASSQVTGTNYGYTF.

The chain couples TRBV5-6 to TRBJ1-2; tentative D call: TRBD1 (5 bases). Germline loops: CDR1 SGHDT, CDR2 YYEEEE. With 6 bases removed from V and 4 bases from J, the gap between germline ends came to 10 bases. This CDR3 is 12 amino acids long. CDR3 amino acids: CASTGGSYGYTF. The CDR3 DNA reads as TGTGCCAGCACCGGGGGGAGCTATGGCTACACCTTC. Drawing the rest from reference TRBV5-6 and TRBJ1-2, the complete variable domain is DAGVTQSPTHLIKTRGQQVTLRCSPKSGHDTVSWYQQALGQGPQFIFQYYEEEERQRGNFPDRFSGHQFPNYSSELNVNALLLGDSALYLCASTGGSYGYTFGSGTRLTVV.

In the case of this clone: Other DNA sequences in this sample translate to the same CDR3. This chain connects TRBV7-2 to TRBJ1-5; D may be TRBD1 (5 bases). The CDR3 covers 15 residues. From germline, CDR1 is SGHTA and CDR2 FQGNSA. The V end lost 2 bases, the J end lost 0 bases, and 8 bases lay between the germline ends. CDR3 sequence: CASSLTGGSNQPQHF. In DNA form, the CDR3 reads TGTGCCAGCAGCTTAACCGGGGGTAGCAATCAGCCCCAGCATTTT.

V usage is TRBV27 and J usage is TRBJ2-1; TRBD2 aligns across 8 bases. Germline-derived CDR1 and CDR2 are MNHEY and SMNVEV (reference sequence). The CDR3 runs to 15 residues. Trimming at V came to 4 bases and at J to 6 bases, leaving 8 bases not matched to a gene. CDR3: CASSSDRGGSNEQFF. DNA for the CDR3: TGTGCCAGCAGTTCCGACCGGGGGGGTAGCAATGAGCAGTTCTTC.

This chain links TRBV7-7 with TRBJ2-5; D is possibly TRBD2 (5 bases). The germline V gene encodes CDR1 SSHAT and CDR2 FNYEAQ (reference sequence). Trimming shortened V by 8 bases and J by 1 base, and 23 bases separated the two germline ends. The CDR3 contains 17 residues. The CDR3 coding sequence is TGTGCCAGCCCGAGCGCGCTGGCGGGCCTGATCCAAGAGACCCAGTACTTC. Translation gives CASPSALAGLIQETQYF.

This clone was seen a few times. The sample has other DNA sequences that encode this CDR3 too. The chain employs TRBV7-9 and TRBJ1-2; D gene unclear. The CDR3 consists of 14 residues. In germline, CDR1 is SEHNR, CDR2 FQNEAQ (reference sequence). Trimming removed 5 bases from V and 0 bases from J, with 10 bases in between. Here the CDR3 reads CASSPAGANYGYTF. CDR3 DNA sequence: TGTGCCAGCAGCCCAGCAGGAGCTAACTATGGCTACACCTTC.

The chain combines TRBV5-1 with TRBJ1-4; tentative D call: TRBD1 (5 bases). Germline assignment: CDR1 SGHRS and CDR2 YFSETQ. This CDR3 has 17 amino acids. V was pared by 0 bases and J by 3 bases, with 15 bases between. The CDR3 here is CASSLVGAYSANEKLFF. Here the CDR3 DNA reads TGCGCCAGCAGCTTGGTTGGGGCGTACTCAGCTAATGAAAAACTGTTTTTT. The complete variable domain, with remaining parts taken from reference TRBV5-1 and TRBJ1-4, reads KAGVTQTPRYLIKTRGQQVTLSCSPISGHRSVSWYQQTPGQGLQFLFEYFSETQRNKGNFPGRFSGRQFSNSRSEMNVSTLELGDSALYLCASSLVGAYSANEKLFFGSGTQLSVL.

The J gene is TRBJ2-4, the V gene TRBV11-2; D possibly corresponds to TRBD1 (5 bases). V was clipped by 1 base and J by 3 bases, with 16 bases between them. The CDR3 extends over 17 amino acids. In germline, CDR1 is SGHAT, CDR2 FQNNGV. CDR3 coding DNA: TGTGCCAGCAGCTTAGGACCACGGACAAATAGCAAAAACATTCAGTACTTC. Encoded protein: CASSLGPRTNSKNIQYF.

The chain links TRBV6-1 to TRBJ1-2, with D unresolved. The germline V and J ends were trimmed by 5 bases and 2 bases, with 9 bases remaining between them. CDR1 MNHNS and CDR2 SASEGT come from the germline V gene. This CDR3 has 13 residues. The CDR3 DNA reads as TGTGCCAGCAGTACCGGGCCCAACTATGGCTACACCTTC. This encodes CASSTGPNYGYTF.

The chain couples TRBV28 to TRBJ1-1; D might be TRBD1 (5 bases). Trimming pared 5 bases from V and 6 bases from J, leaving 13 bases between. This CDR3 has 13 amino acids. Germline V gene sequence: CDR1 MDHEN, CDR2 SYDVKM. The CDR3 coding sequence is TGTGCCAGCAGTCCCGGTCGGGGGGCTGAAGCTTTCTTT. Protein: CASSPGRGAEAFF.

V and J are TRBV6-5 and TRBJ2-1; D unclear. Germline-derived CDR1 and CDR2 are MNHEY and SVGAGI. Trimming pared 4 bases from V and 0 bases from J, leaving 10 bases between. The CDR3 sequence is 15 residues long. The CDR3 DNA is TGTGCCAGCAGTTCCAACTACGGCTCCTACAATGAGCAGTTCTTC. Translation gives CASSSNYGSYNEQFF.

This clone has a single count. The DNA for the CDR3 is TGTGCCAGCAGCTTGTCCGGGACAGGGGTATACGAGCAGTACTTC. Its translation is CASSLSGTGVYEQYF. The V gene is TRBV7-6, the J gene TRBJ2-7; 10 nucleotides agree with TRBD1. The CDR3 length is 15 residues. The junction had 6 bases not matched to a gene; V was cut back by 3 bases and J by 4 bases. Germline assignment: CDR1 SGHVS and CDR2 FNYEAQ.

The rearrangement uses TRBV6-6 and TRBJ2-7, with D unclear. V was cut by 2 bases and J by 0 bases, with 8 bases left in between. Germline CDR1 MNHNY, CDR2 SVGAGI (reference sequence). The length of the CDR3 is 14 residues. CDR3 sequence (DNA): TGTGCCAGCAGTTACAATTCTAACTCCTACGAGCAGTACTTC. It yields the protein CASSYNSNSYEQYF.

Remarks on this clone: Other DNA sequences of this sample code for an identical CDR3. The rearrangement links TRBV7-9 to TRBJ1-1, with D uncertain. The CDR3 loop spans 15 amino acids. Germline V lookup: CDR1 SEHNR, CDR2 FQNEAQ (reference sequence). Trimming shortened V by 1 base and J by 0 bases, and 9 bases separated the two germline ends. The CDR3 loop is CASSLVEGMNTEAFF. CDR3 in DNA: TGTGCCAGCAGCTTAGTAGAGGGTATGAACACTGAAGCTTTCTTT.

This chain connects TRBV10-3 to TRBJ2-5; TRBD2 agrees at 8 bases. Germline CDR1 ENHRY, CDR2 SYGVKD. The V and J ends lost 6 bases and 5 bases, in that order; junction bases with no gene match: 14. The CDR3 covers 16 residues. This CDR3 reads CAISAGGSGIYETQYF. The CDR3 bases are TGTGCCATCAGCGCTGGGGGTAGCGGGATCTATGAGACCCAGTACTTC.

J is TRBJ1-5 and V is TRBV15, with D hard to call. V shed 2 bases and J shed 3 bases, with 11 bases lying between them. This CDR3 is built from 15 residues. Germline lookup yields CDR1 LNHNV and CDR2 YYDKDF (reference sequence). The CDR3 protein is CATSRKPGTNQPQHF. CDR3 nucleotides: TGTGCCACCAGCAGAAAACCGGGAACCAATCAGCCCCAGCATTTT.

With regard to this clone: Different DNA sequences within this sample yield the same CDR3. The genes are TRBV4-1 and TRBJ2-7; 9 positions match TRBD1. Unmatched junction bases numbered 2, after V lost 3 bases and J lost 2 bases. This CDR3 spans 14 amino acids. Germline CDR1 and CDR2: MGHRA and YSYEKL. CDR3 protein: CASSQGTGTYEQYF. DNA of the CDR3: TGCGCCAGCAGCCAGGGGACAGGGACCTACGAGCAGTACTTC.

This chain links TRBV19 with TRBJ2-3; 8 bases line up with TRBD2. CDR1 and CDR2 (germline): LNHDA, SQIVND (reference sequence). The CDR3 loop spans 14 amino acids. V shed 7 bases, J shed 0 bases, and the junction held 3 bases outside the gene matches. The CDR3, as DNA: TGTGCCAGTAACGGGGGGGGAAGCACAGATACGCAGTATTTT. Translated, it gives CASNGGGSTDTQYF.

The chain combines TRBV2 with TRBJ2-1; D is unresolved. There are 13 residues in the CDR3. Trimming removed 7 bases from V and 8 bases from J, with 15 bases in between. Germline V CDR1 and CDR2: SNHLY, FYNNEI. Here the CDR3 DNA reads TGTGCCAGCACCCCCCGAGCGATCGATGAGCAGTTCTTC. Protein sequence: CASTPRAIDEQFF.

The chain uses TRBV28 and TRBJ1-5, with D maybe TRBD1 (6 bases). There are 14 residues in the CDR3. The ends were cut back, 4 bases at V and 0 bases at J, with 7 bases in the middle. From germline, CDR1 is MDHEN and CDR2 SYDVKM. CDR3 sequence: CASSWGHSNQPQHF. The CDR3 DNA follows: TGTGCCAGCAGTTGGGGGCATAGCAATCAGCCCCAGCATTTT.

V is TRBV27 and J is TRBJ1-3; D remains ambiguous. Trimming shortened V by 6 bases and J by 0 bases, and 12 bases separated the two germline ends. CDR1 is MNHEY, CDR2 SMNVEV, per germline (reference sequence). The CDR3 covers 15 residues. In nucleotides, the CDR3 is TGTGCCAGCAGCAAAGACCAGAGCTCTGGAAACACCATATATTTT. Its protein is CASSKDQSSGNTIYF.

The chain has TRBV29-1 and TRBJ1-2; no definite D call. The CDR3 is 11 residues long. Trimming shortened V by 6 bases and J by 5 bases, and 10 bases separated the two germline ends. CDR1 is SQVTM and CDR2 is ANQGSEA in the germline V gene. The chain's CDR3 is CSVFTGYGYTF. The CDR3 DNA is TGCAGCGTATTTACGGGGTATGGCTACACCTTC.

The genes are TRBV28 and TRBJ2-1; TRBD2 might be the D (6 bases). In germline, CDR1 is MDHEN, CDR2 SYDVKM. The CDR3 has 15 amino acids. The V gene lost 7 bases and the J gene lost 0 bases, with 13 bases spanning the gap. CDR3 region: CASIPRGSSYNEQFF. The CDR3, as DNA: TGTGCCAGCATCCCTCGGGGGAGCTCCTACAATGAGCAGTTCTTC.

The chain links TRBV28 to TRBJ2-1; TRBD2 is a possible D gene (6 bases). Deletions cut 4 bases from V and 2 bases from J, with 15 bases between. CDR3 size: 16 residues. Germline V gene data show CDR1 as MDHEN and CDR2 as SYDVKM. The CDR3: CASSSPSGEAYNEQFF. CDR3 nucleotide sequence: TGTGCCAGCAGTTCTCCCTCGGGGGAGGCCTACAATGAGCAGTTCTTC.